One T cell receptor (beta chain) is described in this entry. CDR3 size: 20 residues. V gave up 4 bases and J gave up 0 bases; unmatched junction bases: 20. This record comes from a study of T cell changes during pregnancy in multiple sclerosis. Assay used: immunoSEQ multiplex PCR; TCRdb lists only in-frame clones, some missing. The data show approximately 98,000 clones, roughly 94% seen once. The receptor was isolated from a female donor in good health, enrolled as a control in a pregnancy study. Sequences were derived from peripheral blood, sampled after pregnancy. This chain joins TRBV23-1 and TRBJ2-7; TRBD2 matches 8 bases. TRBV23-1 is labeled an ORF, and its function is uncertain. The CDR3 DNA sequence: TGCGCCAGCAGTCCCAAAAGACTAGCGCGTGCAACCAGGAGCTCCTACGAGCAGTACTTC. Translated: CASSPKRLARATRSSYEQYF.